Following are 10 T cell receptor beta chains from one sample sequenced in a study of shared clonotypes between healthy human individuals. TCRdb keeps only in-frame clones here, not all; method: immunoSEQ multiplex PCR. Here the sample spans 500,000 to 650,000 clones, around 80% being singletons. Sequenced: PBMCs. Receptors originate from a woman aged 40 to 55 in good health. Some clones in this sample may be carry-over from other donors' samples.

In DNA form, the CDR3 reads TGTGCCAGCAGCGGCCGCGAGGCATGGGGCGAGCAGTACTTC. It specifies CASSGREAWGEQYF. The V and J genes are TRBV7-8 and TRBJ2-7; unclear D gene. The CDR3 totals 14 residues. Trimming left V 5 bases short and J 6 bases short, with 17 bases between. The germline gives CDR1 SGHVS, CDR2 FQNEAQ.

V usage is TRBV5-1 and J usage is TRBJ2-5; no firm D call. V was trimmed by 4 bases and J by 4 bases, leaving 23 bases between them. Germline loops: CDR1 SGHRS, CDR2 YFSETQ. The CDR3 has 17 amino acids. CDR3 DNA sequence: TGCGCCAGCAGCCTGGGCTCTGCGCTTGACTTGGGAGAGACCCAGTACTTC. This sequence encodes CASSLGSALDLGETQYF. Variable domain in full (rest from reference TRBV5-1 and TRBJ2-5): KAGVTQTPRYLIKTRGQQVTLSCSPISGHRSVSWYQQTPGQGLQFLFEYFSETQRNKGNFPGRFSGRQFSNSRSEMNVSTLELGDSALYLCASSLGSALDLGETQYFGPGTRLLVL.

The chain is built from TRBV27 and TRBJ2-1; 7 bases match TRBD1. CDR3 length equals 13 residues. Trimming at V came to 6 bases and at J to 6 bases, leaving 5 bases not matched to a gene. Germline lookup yields CDR1 MNHEY and CDR2 SMNVEV (reference sequence). Here the CDR3 reads CASRDGTANEQFF. The CDR3 region has the DNA TGTGCCAGCAGAGACGGGACAGCCAATGAGCAGTTCTTC.

This sequence joins TRBV7-2 and TRBJ2-5; D is ambiguous. The CDR3 runs to 12 residues. V lost 5 bases to trimming and J lost 4 bases, with 8 bases between them. CDR1 is SGHTA and CDR2 is FQGNSA in the germline V gene. Here the CDR3 DNA reads TGTGCCAGCAGCGCCAACAGAGAGACCCAGTACTTC. Translating gives CASSANRETQYF.

The chain links TRBV7-3 to TRBJ2-5; possibly TRBD2 for D (5 bases). The ends were cut back, 2 bases at V and 11 bases at J, with 12 bases in the middle. This CDR3 is built from 12 residues. Germline V gene lookup returns CDR1 SGHTA and CDR2 FQGTGA. As DNA, the CDR3 is TGTGCCAGCAGCTTACCCGAGGGAGTGCAGTACTTC. This codes for CASSLPEGVQYF.

The CDR3 nucleotides read TGTGCCAGCAGCCAAGAAGCGGGGATGGTCGAAAAACTGTTTTTT. The encoded protein is CASSQEAGMVEKLFF. The chain is built from TRBV4-2 and TRBJ1-4; D remains unclear. The CDR3 consists of 15 residues. The V gene lost 0 bases and the J gene lost 8 bases, with 13 bases spanning the gap. In germline, CDR1 is LGHNA, CDR2 YNFKEQ.

The chain has TRBV7-9 and TRBJ1-2; D unresolved. The CDR3 contains 12 residues. The V gene lost 2 bases and the J gene lost 3 bases, with 4 bases spanning the gap. Germline V CDR1 and CDR2: SEHNR, FQNEAQ (reference sequence). DNA of the CDR3: TGTGCCAGCAGCTTATCGGACTATGGCTACACCTTC. This translates into CASSLSDYGYTF.

The V and J genes are TRBV2 and TRBJ2-3; 8 bases fit TRBD2. This CDR3 comprises 15 residues. J lost 4 bases, V lost 11 bases, and 14 bases had no gene match. Germline assignment: CDR1 SNHLY and CDR2 FYNNEI. The CDR3 DNA is TGTGCCTACCGGGGGGGGCAGGGTTCCGCAGATACGCAGTATTTT. Amino acids: CAYRGGQGSADTQYF.

A few counts support this clone. This chain uses TRBV6-5 with TRBJ1-1; D possibly corresponds to TRBD1 (6 bases). CDR3 size: 15 residues. The germline V and J ends were trimmed by 6 bases and 3 bases, with 17 bases remaining between them. Germline V gives CDR1 MNHEY, CDR2 SVGAGI. The DNA of the CDR3 is TGTGCCAGCAGAACTGCTTACAGGGTTGACACTGAAGCTTTCTTT. Translation: CASRTAYRVDTEAFF.

Points on this clone: This may be a read error, as it is one base from a much larger clone. V usage is TRBV7-8 and J usage is TRBJ2-1; 7 bases map to TRBD2. Looked up from germline, CDR1 is SGHVS and CDR2 is FQNEAQ. V lost 1 base, J lost 3 bases, and 6 bases stayed unmatched. This CDR3 region has 16 residues. Here the CDR3 DNA reads TGTGCCAGCAGCTTAGGGGGCGGGAGCGGCTACAATGAGCAGTTCTTC. Encoded protein: CASSLGGGSGYNEQFF.